These T cell receptor beta chains were read from a single sample in a study of blood T cell repertoires in COVID-19. TCRdb's table, derived via immunoSEQ multiplex PCR, lists solely in-frame clones and lacks some. This table has 120,000 or so clones, 88% appearing once. Input material: peripheral blood. The origin of the receptors is a woman aged 50 to 65 with acute or convalescent COVID-19. The CDR3 runs from the conserved cysteine through the conserved F or W. D genes are given only for firm matches. Clone size appears in some rows only: once, few, many, or a class for an expanded clone.

TRBV6-1	15	NA	TRBJ2-5	NA	CASSEGAGWGETQYF	TGTGCCAGCAGTGAAGGGGCGGGATGGGGGGAGACCCAGTACTTC
TRBV28	15	once	TRBJ1-4	TRBD1	CASSRGTGLGEKLFF	TGTGCCAGCAGCAGGGGGACAGGGCTGGGGGAAAAACTGTTTTTT
TRBV6-2/TRBV6-3	13	NA	TRBJ1-5	NA	CASSYSSVQPQHF	TGTGCCAGCAGTTACTCGTCGGTTCAGCCCCAGCATTTT
TRBV18	16	NA	TRBJ1-1	TRBD1	CASSPPTGGLGTEAFF	TGTGCCAGCTCACCTCCGACAGGGGGCCTCGGAACTGAAGCTTTCTTT
TRBV6-1	15	NA	TRBJ2-7	TRBD2	CASSEAGTSGYEQYF	TGTGCCAGCAGTGAAGCGGGGACTAGCGGCTACGAGCAGTACTTC
TRBV21-1	13	NA	TRBJ1-2	NA	CASSKPGGCGYTF	TGTGCCAGCAGCAAACCGGGGGGCTGCGGCTACACCTTC
TRBV18	14	NA	TRBJ2-4	NA	CASSPPDMGNIQYF	TGTGCCAGCTCACCTCCGGACATGGGCAACATTCAGTACTTC
TRBV7-6	13	NA	TRBJ1-5	NA	CASSPQENQPQHF	TGTGCCAGCAGCCCTCAGGAAAATCAGCCCCAGCATTTT
TRBV29-1	19	NA	TRBJ2-1	TRBD2	CSVDNGLAVPERGYNEQFF	TGCAGCGTTGATAACGGACTAGCGGTTCCGGAAAGAGGATACAATGAGCAGTTCTTC
TRBV11-2	14	NA	TRBJ2-7	NA	CASSFNSRGYEQYF	TGTGCCAGCAGCTTCAACTCTCGGGGCTACGAGCAGTACTTC
TRBV5-1	17	NA	TRBJ2-2	TRBD2	CASSQGTSVANTGELFF	TGCGCCAGCAGCCAAGGGACTAGCGTAGCGAACACCGGGGAGCTGTTTTTT
TRBV5-1	13	NA	TRBJ2-7	TRBD1	CASSLGQGLEQYF	TGCGCCAGCAGCTTGGGACAGGGCTTGGAGCAGTACTTC
TRBV18	14	once	TRBJ1-4	NA	CASSPGGGYEKLFF	TGTGCCAGCTCACCAGGGGGGGGATATGAAAAACTGTTTTTT
TRBV5-1	15	NA	TRBJ1-4	NA	CASSLGRGVGEKLFF	TGCGCCAGCAGCTTGGGGCGGGGAGTAGGGGAAAAACTGTTTTTT
TRBV3-1/TRBV3-2	15	NA	TRBJ2-7	TRBD1	CASSHTGGMAYEQYF	TGTGCCAGCAGCCATACAGGGGGCATGGCCTACGAGCAGTACTTC
TRBV11-1	15	few	TRBJ2-1	NA	CASSSGGSSYNEQFF	TGTGCCAGCAGCTCGGGTGGCAGCTCCTACAATGAGCAGTTCTTC
TRBV7-7	13	NA	TRBJ2-5	TRBD1	CASSITGGSAQYF	TGTGCCAGCAGCATTACAGGGGGCTCGGCGCAGTACTTC
TRBV5-1	13	NA	TRBJ1-2	NA	CASSKGANYGYTF	TGCGCCAGCAGTAAGGGGGCTAACTATGGCTACACCTTC
TRBV5-1	14	NA	TRBJ2-3	NA	CASSLSLTGDTQYF	TGCGCCAGCAGCTTAAGTCTCACAGGAGATACGCAGTATTTT
TRBV19	14	NA	TRBJ2-2	TRBD2	CASMPSGSNGELFF	TGTGCCAGTATGCCTAGCGGGAGTAACGGGGAGCTGTTTTTT
TRBV20-1	11	NA	TRBJ2-4	NA	CSASRRGEFGF	TGCAGTGCTAGTCGCAGGGGCGAGTTCGGCTTC
TRBV6-2/TRBV6-3	15	NA	TRBJ2-2	NA	CASSLGVSNTGELFF	TGTGCCAGCAGCCTAGGGGTCTCGAACACCGGGGAGCTGTTTTTT
TRBV28	12	NA	TRBJ2-7	NA	CASTRGLYEQYF	TGTGCCAGCACCCGGGGACTCTACGAGCAGTACTTC
TRBV10-3	14	NA	TRBJ1-2	TRBD1	CAISESRTGDGYTF	TGTGCCATCAGTGAGTCGAGGACAGGGGATGGCTACACCTTC
TRBV19	14	NA	TRBJ1-6	NA	CASARGGYNSPLHF	TGTGCCAGTGCCCGGGGGGGGTATAATTCACCCCTCCACTTT
TRBV10-1	15	NA	TRBJ2-1	TRBD2	CASSESGLAAHEQFF	TGCGCCAGCAGTGAGTCCGGACTAGCCGCCCATGAGCAGTTCTTC
TRBV5-1	16	few	TRBJ2-1	TRBD2	CASSLEASGRWDEQFF	TGCGCCAGCAGCTTGGAGGCTAGCGGGAGGTGGGATGAGCAGTTCTTC
TRBV18	14	NA	TRBJ2-7	NA	CASSPPGQTYEQYF	TGTGCCAGCTCACCCCCCGGACAGACCTACGAGCAGTACTTC
TRBV21-1	19	NA	TRBJ1-5	NA	CASSKNREGVGFSNQPQHF	TGTGCCAGCAGCAAAAATCGAGAGGGGGTCGGATTTAGCAATCAGCCCCAGCATTTT
TRBV5-1	14	NA	TRBJ2-5	TRBD1	CASSKGQGRETQYF	TGCGCCAGCAGCAAGGGACAGGGAAGGGAGACCCAGTACTTC
TRBV6-5	15	NA	TRBJ2-7	NA	CASSYSTSQGYEQYF	TGTGCCAGCAGTTACTCTACTAGTCAGGGGTACGAGCAGTACTTC
TRBV19	12	NA	TRBJ2-1	TRBD1	CASSTLAGGQFF	TGTGCCAGTAGTACTCTGGCAGGGGGGCAGTTCTTC
TRBV5-1	14	NA	TRBJ1-1	NA	CASSPREGMTEAFF	TGCGCCAGCAGCCCTCGGGAAGGAATGACTGAAGCTTTCTTT
TRBV18	13	NA	TRBJ2-7	NA	CASSPGPGGEQYF	TGTGCCAGCTCACCAGGCCCTGGCGGCGAGCAGTACTTC
TRBV3-1/TRBV3-2	17	NA	TRBJ2-6	TRBD1	CASSRTGGYGGANVLTF	TGTGCCAGCAGCCGTACAGGGGGATATGGAGGGGCCAACGTCCTGACTTTC
TRBV6-5	15	NA	TRBJ2-7	TRBD1	CASRAGGLVTSEQYF	TGTGCCAGCAGGGCAGGGGGCTTGGTGACTAGCGAGCAGTACTTC
TRBV6-4	14	few	TRBJ2-3	TRBD2	CASSDLAGADTQYF	TGTGCCAGCAGTGACCTAGCGGGAGCAGATACGCAGTATTTT